This T cell receptor beta chain derives from a study of control samples from healthy donors and cancer patients (TCRdb year 2020). The CDR3 sequence holds 18 residues, the cysteine and phenylalanine included. Kept here is only the CDR3 DNA, which spans 54 bases and is read in frame from base 1. Libraries were made using the immunoSEQ multiplex PCR assay. TCRdb holds this immuneACCESS table with in-frame rearrangements only. Some clones are missing; in checked studies, unresolved V genes explain under half, and the rest has no known cause. Counted in this sample were about 68,000 clones; nearly 85% of them appeared once. The top ten hold approximately 14% of the sample. As for this clone: Its target antigen remains unknown. No base qualities exist here, and no much larger clone lies one base off it.

Sequencing used blood. The rearrangement joined TRBV1 to TRBJ2-3; the D segment call TRBD2 is taken from the table without a DNA check. TRBV1 is flagged as a pseudogene. This TCR came from a man aged 60-69 years in good health. The CDR3 protein sequence reads: CTSSQDRTSGRNTDTQYF. DNA sequence: TGCACCAGCAGCCAAGATAGGACTAGCGGGAGGAACACAGATACGCAGTATTTT.